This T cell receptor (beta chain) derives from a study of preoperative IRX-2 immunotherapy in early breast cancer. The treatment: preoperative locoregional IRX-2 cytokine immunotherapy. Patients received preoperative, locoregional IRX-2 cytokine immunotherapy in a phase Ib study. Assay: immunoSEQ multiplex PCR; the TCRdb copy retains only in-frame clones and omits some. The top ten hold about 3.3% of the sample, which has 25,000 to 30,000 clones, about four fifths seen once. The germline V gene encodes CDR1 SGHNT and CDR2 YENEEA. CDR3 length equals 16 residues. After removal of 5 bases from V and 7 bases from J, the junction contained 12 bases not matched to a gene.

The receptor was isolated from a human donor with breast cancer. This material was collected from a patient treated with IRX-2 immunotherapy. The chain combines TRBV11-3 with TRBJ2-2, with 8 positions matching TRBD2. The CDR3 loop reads CASSHPRGRSGGELFF. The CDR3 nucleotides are TGTGCCAGCAGCCACCCTCGCGGGAGGTCTGGCGGGGAGCTGTTTTTT.